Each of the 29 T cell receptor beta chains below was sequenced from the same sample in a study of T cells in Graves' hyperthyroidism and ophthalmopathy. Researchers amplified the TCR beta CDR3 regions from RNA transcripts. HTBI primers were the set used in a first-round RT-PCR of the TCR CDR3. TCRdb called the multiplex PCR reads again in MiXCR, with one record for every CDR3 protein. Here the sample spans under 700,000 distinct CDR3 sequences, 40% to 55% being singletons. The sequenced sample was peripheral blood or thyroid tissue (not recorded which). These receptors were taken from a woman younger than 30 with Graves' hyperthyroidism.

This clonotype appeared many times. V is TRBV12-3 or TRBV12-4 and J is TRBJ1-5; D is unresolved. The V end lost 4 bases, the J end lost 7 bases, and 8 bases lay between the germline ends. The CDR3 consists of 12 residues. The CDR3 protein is CASSSREQPQHF. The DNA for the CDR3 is TGTGCCAGCAGTTCCCGGGAGCAGCCCCAGCATTTT.

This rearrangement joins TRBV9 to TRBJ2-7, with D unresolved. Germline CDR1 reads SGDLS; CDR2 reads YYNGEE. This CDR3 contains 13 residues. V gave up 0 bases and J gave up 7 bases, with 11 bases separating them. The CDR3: CASSVATSNEQYF. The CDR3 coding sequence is TGTGCCAGCAGCGTAGCTACCTCGAATGAGCAGTACTTC. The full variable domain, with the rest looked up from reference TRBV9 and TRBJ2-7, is DSGVTQTPKHLITATGQRVTLRCSPRSGDLSVYWYQQSLDQGLQFLIQYYNGEERAKGNILERFSAQQFPDLHSELNLSSLELGDSALYFCASSVATSNEQYFGPGTRLTVT.

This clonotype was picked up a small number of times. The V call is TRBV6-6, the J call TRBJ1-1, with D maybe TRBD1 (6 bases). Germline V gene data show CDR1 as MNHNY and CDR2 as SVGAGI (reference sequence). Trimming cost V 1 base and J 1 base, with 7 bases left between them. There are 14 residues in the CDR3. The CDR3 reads CASSYLGQNTEAFF. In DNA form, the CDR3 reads TGTGCCAGCAGTTACTTGGGACAGAACACTGAAGCTTTCTTT.

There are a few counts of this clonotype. The chain's CDR3 is CASTADRDNEKLFF. For the CDR3, the DNA is TGTGCCAGTACTGCGGACAGAGATAATGAAAAACTGTTTTTT. The rearrangement joins TRBV19 to TRBJ1-4; D is perhaps TRBD1 (6 bases). The CDR3 is made up of 14 amino acids. The V gene's germline CDR1 is LNHDA and CDR2 SQIVND (reference sequence). V was cut by 7 bases and J by 4 bases, with 13 bases left in between.

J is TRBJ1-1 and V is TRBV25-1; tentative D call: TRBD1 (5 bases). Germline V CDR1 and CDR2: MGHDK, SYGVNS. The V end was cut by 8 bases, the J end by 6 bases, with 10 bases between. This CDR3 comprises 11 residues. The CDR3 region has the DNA TGTGCCAGCCCTAAACAGGCTGAAGCTTTCTTT. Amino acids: CASPKQAEAFF.

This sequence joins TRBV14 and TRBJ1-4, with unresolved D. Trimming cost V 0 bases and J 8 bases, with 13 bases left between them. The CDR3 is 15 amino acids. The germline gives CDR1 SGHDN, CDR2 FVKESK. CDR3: CASSQDLGLREKLFF. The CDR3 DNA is TGTGCCAGCAGCCAAGATCTGGGCCTCAGAGAAAAACTGTTTTTT.

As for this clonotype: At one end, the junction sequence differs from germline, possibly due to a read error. DNA of the CDR3: TGCGCCAGCCGACCGGGGAGGGACTACTATGGCTACACCTTC. It encodes CASRPGRDYYGYTF. The V and J genes are TRBV11-1 and TRBJ1-2; the D gene is possibly TRBD1 (5 bases). The CDR3 is 14 residues long. The germline CDR1 and CDR2 sequences are SGHAT and FQDESV (reference sequence). Looking up the rest from reference TRBV11-1 and TRBJ1-2 gives the full variable domain: EAEVAQSPRYKITEKSQAVAFWCDPISGHATLYWYRQILGQGPELLVQFQDESVVDDSQLPKDRFSAERLKGVDSTLKIQPAELGDSAMYLCASRPGRDYYGYTFGSGTRLTVV.

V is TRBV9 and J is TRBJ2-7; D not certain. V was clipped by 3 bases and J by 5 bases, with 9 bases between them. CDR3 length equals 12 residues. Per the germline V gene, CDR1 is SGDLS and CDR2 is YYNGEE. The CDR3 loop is CASSEFGDEQYF. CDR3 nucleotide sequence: TGTGCCAGCAGCGAGTTCGGTGACGAGCAGTACTTC.

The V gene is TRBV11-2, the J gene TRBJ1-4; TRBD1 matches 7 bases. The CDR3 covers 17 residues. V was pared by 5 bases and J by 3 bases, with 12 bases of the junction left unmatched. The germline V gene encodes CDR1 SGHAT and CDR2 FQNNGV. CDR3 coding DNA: TGTGCCAGCAGCCCCCCCGGGAGGGGGCGAGCTAATGAAAAACTGTTTTTT. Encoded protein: CASSPPGRGRANEKLFF.

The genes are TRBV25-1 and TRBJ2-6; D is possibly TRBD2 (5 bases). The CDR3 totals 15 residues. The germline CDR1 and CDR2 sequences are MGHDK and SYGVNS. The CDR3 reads CARDHGDSGANVLTF. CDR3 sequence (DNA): TGTGCTAGAGATCACGGGGACTCTGGGGCCAACGTCCTGACTTTC.

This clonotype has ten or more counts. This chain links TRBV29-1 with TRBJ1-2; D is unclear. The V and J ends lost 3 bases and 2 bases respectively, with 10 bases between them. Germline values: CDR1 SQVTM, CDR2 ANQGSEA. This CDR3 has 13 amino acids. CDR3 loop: CSVDPRGNYGYTF. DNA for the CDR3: TGCAGCGTTGATCCCCGCGGAAACTATGGCTACACCTTC. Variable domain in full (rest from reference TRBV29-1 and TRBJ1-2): SAVISQKPSRDICQRGTSLTIQCQVDSQVTMMFWYRQQPGQSLTLIATANQGSEATYESGFVIDKFPISRPNLTFSTLTVSNMSPEDSSIYLCSVDPRGNYGYTFGSGTRLTVV.

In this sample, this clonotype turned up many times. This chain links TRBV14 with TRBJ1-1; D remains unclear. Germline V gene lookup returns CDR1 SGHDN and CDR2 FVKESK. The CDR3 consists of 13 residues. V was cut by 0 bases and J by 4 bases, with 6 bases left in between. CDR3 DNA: TGTGCCAGCAGCCAAGATCTTGGCACTGAAGCTTTCTTT. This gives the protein CASSQDLGTEAFF.

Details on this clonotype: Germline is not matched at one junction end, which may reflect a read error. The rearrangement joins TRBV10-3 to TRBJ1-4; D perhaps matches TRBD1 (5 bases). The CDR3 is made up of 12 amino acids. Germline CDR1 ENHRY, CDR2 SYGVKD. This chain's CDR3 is CASSQSGEKLFF. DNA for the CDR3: TGTGCCAGCAGTCAATCAGGGGAAAAACTGTTTTTT.

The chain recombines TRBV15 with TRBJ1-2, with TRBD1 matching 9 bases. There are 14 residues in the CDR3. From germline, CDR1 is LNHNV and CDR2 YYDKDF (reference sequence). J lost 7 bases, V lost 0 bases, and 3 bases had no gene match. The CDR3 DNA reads TGTGCCACCAGCAGAGATCGGACAGGGGCTGGCTACACCTTC. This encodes CATSRDRTGAGYTF. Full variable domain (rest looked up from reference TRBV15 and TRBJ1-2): DAMVIQNPRYQVTQFGKPVTLSCSQTLNHNVMYWYQQKSSQAPKLLFHYYDKDFNNEADTPDNFQSRRPNTSFCFLDIRSPGLGDTAMYLCATSRDRTGAGYTFGSGTRLTVV.

CDR3 coding DNA: TGTGCCAGCAGTGATGTGACAGGAAAAATTCGGGAGCAGTACTTC. As protein: CASSDVTGKIREQYF. The gene calls are TRBV2 and TRBJ2-7; the D gene is possibly TRBD1 (6 bases). V was shortened by 3 bases and J by 7 bases, with 19 bases between the two germline ends. The germline V gene encodes CDR1 SNHLY and CDR2 FYNNEI. CDR3 length equals 15 residues.

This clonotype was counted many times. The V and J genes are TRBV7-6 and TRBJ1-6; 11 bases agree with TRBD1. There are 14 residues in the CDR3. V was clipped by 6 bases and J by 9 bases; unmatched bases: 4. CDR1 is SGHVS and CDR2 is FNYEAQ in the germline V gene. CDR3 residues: CASRPGTGGSPLHF. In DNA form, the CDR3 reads TGTGCCAGCAGGCCCGGGACAGGGGGTTCACCCCTCCACTTT.

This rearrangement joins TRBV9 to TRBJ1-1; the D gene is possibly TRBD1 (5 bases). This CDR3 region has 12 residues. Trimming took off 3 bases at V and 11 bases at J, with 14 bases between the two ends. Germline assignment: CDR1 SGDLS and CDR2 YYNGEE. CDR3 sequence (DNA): TGTGCCAGCAGCGGGGGGGGGGGAACGGCTTTCTTT. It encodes CASSGGGGTAFF.

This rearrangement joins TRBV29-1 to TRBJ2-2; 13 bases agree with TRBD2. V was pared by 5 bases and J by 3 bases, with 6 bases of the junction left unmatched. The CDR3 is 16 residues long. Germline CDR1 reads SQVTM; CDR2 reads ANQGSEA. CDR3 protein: CSVRRLAGGDTGELFF. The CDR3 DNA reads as TGCAGCGTTCGAAGACTAGCGGGAGGTGACACCGGGGAGCTGTTTTTT.

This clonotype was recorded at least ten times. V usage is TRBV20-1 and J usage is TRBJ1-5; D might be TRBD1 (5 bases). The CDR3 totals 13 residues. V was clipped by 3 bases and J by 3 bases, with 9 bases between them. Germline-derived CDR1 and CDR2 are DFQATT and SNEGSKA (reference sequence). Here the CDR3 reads CSAREGNNQPQHF. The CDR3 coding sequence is TGCAGTGCTAGGGAGGGGAACAATCAGCCCCAGCATTTT.

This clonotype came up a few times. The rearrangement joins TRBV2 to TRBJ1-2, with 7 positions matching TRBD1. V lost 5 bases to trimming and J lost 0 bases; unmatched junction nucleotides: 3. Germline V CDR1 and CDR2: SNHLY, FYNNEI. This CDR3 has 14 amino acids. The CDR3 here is CASSYRGANYGYTF. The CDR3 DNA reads TGTGCCAGCAGTTACAGGGGAGCTAACTATGGCTACACCTTC. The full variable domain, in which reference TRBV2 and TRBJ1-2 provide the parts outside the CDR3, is EPEVTQTPSHQVTQMGQEVILRCVPISNHLYFYWYRQILGQKVEFLVSFYNNEISEKSEIFDDQFSVERPDGSNFTLKIRSTKLEDSAMYFCASSYRGANYGYTFGSGTRLTVV.

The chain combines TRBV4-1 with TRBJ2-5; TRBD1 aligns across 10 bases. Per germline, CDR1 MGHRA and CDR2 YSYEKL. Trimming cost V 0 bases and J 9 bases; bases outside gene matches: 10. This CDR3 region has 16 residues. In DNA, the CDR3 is TGCGCCAGCAGCCAAGAAGGTCAGGGACAGGGGAGGGCCCAGTACTTC. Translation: CASSQEGQGQGRAQYF.

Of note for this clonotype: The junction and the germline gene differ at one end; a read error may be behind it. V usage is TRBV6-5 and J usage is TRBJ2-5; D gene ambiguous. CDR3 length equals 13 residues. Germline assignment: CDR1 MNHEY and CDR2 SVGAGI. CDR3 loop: CAISYRVLETQYF. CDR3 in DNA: TGTGCCATCAGTTACCGGGTACTGGAGACCCAGTACTTC.

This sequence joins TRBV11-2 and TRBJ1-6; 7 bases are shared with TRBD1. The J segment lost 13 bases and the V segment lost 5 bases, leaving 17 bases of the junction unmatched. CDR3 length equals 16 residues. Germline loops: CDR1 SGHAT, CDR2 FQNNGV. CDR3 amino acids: CASSPQSDRSFGPLHF. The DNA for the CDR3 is TGTGCCAGCAGCCCTCAATCGGACAGGTCCTTTGGGCCCCTCCACTTT.

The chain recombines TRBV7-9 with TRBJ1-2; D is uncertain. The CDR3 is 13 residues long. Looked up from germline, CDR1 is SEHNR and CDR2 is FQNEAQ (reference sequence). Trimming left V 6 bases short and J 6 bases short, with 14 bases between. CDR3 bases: TGTGCCAGCAGTCCTAGGAGGCTTGATGGCTACACCTTC. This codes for CASSPRRLDGYTF. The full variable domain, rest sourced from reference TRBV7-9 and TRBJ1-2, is DTGVSQNPRHKITKRGQNVTFRCDPISEHNRLYWYRQTLGQGPEFLTYFQNEAQLEKSRLLSDRFSAERPKGSFSTLEIQRTEQGDSAMYLCASSPRRLDGYTFGSGTRLTVV.

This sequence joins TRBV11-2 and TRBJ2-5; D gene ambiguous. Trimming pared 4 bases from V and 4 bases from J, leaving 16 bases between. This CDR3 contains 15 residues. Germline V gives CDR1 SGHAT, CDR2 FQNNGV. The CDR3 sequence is CASSSTGSSVETQYF. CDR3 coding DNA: TGTGCCAGCAGCTCGACCGGTAGCTCCGTAGAGACCCAGTACTTC.

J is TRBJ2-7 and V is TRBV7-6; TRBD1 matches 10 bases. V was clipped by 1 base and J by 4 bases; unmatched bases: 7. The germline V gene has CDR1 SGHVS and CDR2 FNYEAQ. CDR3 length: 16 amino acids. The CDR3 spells CASSLGAGQGTYEQYF. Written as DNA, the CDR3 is TGTGCCAGCAGCTTAGGGGCGGGACAGGGGACTTACGAGCAGTACTTC.

The CDR3 DNA reads TGTGCCAGCCTAGACAGCCTCTACGAGCAGTACTTC. Protein: CASLDSLYEQYF. This chain joins TRBV6-5 and TRBJ2-7, with D possibly matching TRBD1 (5 bases). CDR1 and CDR2 from the germline V gene are MNHEY and SVGAGI. Trimming cost V 8 bases and J 3 bases, with 11 bases left between them. The CDR3 consists of 12 residues.

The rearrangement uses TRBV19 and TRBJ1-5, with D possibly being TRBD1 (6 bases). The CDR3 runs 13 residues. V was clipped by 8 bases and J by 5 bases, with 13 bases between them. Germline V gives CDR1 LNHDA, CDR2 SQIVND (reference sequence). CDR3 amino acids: CASRGGGYQPQHF. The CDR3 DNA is TGTGCCAGTCGGGGGGGGGGCTATCAGCCCCAGCATTTT.

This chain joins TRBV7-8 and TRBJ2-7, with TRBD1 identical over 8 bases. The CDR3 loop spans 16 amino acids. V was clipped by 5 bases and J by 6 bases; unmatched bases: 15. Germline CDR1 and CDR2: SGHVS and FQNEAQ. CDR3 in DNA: TGTGCCAGCAGCCAGACTAGGACAGGGAAATCGGTCGAGCAGTACTTC. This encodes CASSQTRTGKSVEQYF.